These 20 T cell receptor beta chains share one sample of origin, sequenced in a study of T-cell memory formation after mild COVID-19. A single record per CDR3 protein comes from TCRdb applying MiXCR to the 5' RACE reads. The data contain roughly 190,000 distinct CDR3 sequences, around 20% of them singletons. Sequenced material: PBMCs or a T cell subset sorted from them (not recorded which). The receptor set was obtained from an adult woman who had mild COVID-19 (a few samples of this study predate the infection). Cell type and time point are not known.

This chain connects TRBV20-1 to TRBJ1-5; the D gene is possibly TRBD1 (5 bases). This CDR3 contains 12 residues. V lost 1 base to trimming and J lost 6 bases, with 7 bases between them. Germline V lookup: CDR1 DFQATT, CDR2 SNEGSKA (reference sequence). The CDR3 is CSARAGGQPQHF. CDR3 DNA sequence: TGCAGTGCTAGAGCCGGGGGTCAGCCCCAGCATTTT.

V is TRBV2 and J is TRBJ1-1; 9 bases agree with TRBD1. The CDR3 extends over 15 amino acids. The V and J ends lost 6 bases and 3 bases, in that order; junction bases with no gene match: 8. Germline V gives CDR1 SNHLY, CDR2 FYNNEI. For the CDR3, the DNA is TGTGCCAGCAGGAGGTACAGGGGGCCTGACACTGAAGCTTTCTTT. Translation: CASRRYRGPDTEAFF.

The sample holds a few counts of this clonotype. The V gene is TRBV20-1, the J gene TRBJ2-7; TRBD2 agrees at 9 bases. The CDR3 runs 12 residues. CDR1 and CDR2 from the germline V gene are DFQATT and SNEGSKA (reference sequence). V was clipped by 3 bases and J by 4 bases; unmatched bases: 1. The CDR3 DNA reads as TGCAGTGCTAGGACTAGCGGTTACGAGCAGTACTTC. The encoded protein is CSARTSGYEQYF.

The chain couples TRBV6-1 to TRBJ1-2; D call uncertain. This CDR3 is built from 13 residues. V was clipped by 3 bases and J by 8 bases, with 13 bases between them. Germline V lookup: CDR1 MNHNS, CDR2 SASEGT. CDR3: CASSERQRSGYTF. DNA for the CDR3: TGTGCCAGCAGTGAGAGGCAGAGAAGCGGCTACACCTTC.

The J gene is TRBJ2-1, the V gene TRBV7-2; maybe TRBD1 (6 bases). The CDR3 has 11 residues. Trimming left V 3 bases short and J 12 bases short, with 9 bases between. CDR1 and CDR2 (germline): SGHTA, FQGNSA. CDR3 region: CASSLATGQFF. In nucleotides, the CDR3 is TGTGCCAGCAGCTTGGCGACAGGGCAGTTCTTC.

This clonotype has only a few counts. CDR3 sequence: CASSPSPRGIMNTEAFF. The CDR3 DNA sequence: TGCGCCAGCAGTCCCTCCCCCCGGGGGATAATGAACACTGAAGCTTTCTTT. V usage is TRBV5-1 and J usage is TRBJ1-1; tentative D call: TRBD1 (5 bases). Germline V gene sequence: CDR1 SGHRS, CDR2 YFSETQ. This CDR3 has 17 amino acids. The V end was cut by 5 bases, the J end by 0 bases, with 20 bases between.

This clonotype was detected only a few times. The chain couples TRBV3-1 to TRBJ1-2, with D hard to call. Germline V gene sequence: CDR1 LGHDT, CDR2 YNNKEL (reference sequence). Trimming took off 1 base at V and 2 bases at J, with 8 bases between the two ends. The CDR3 is 14 residues long. As DNA, the CDR3 is TGTGCCAGCAGCCAAGTTCCCGACAACTATGGCTACACCTTC. Translated: CASSQVPDNYGYTF.

This clonotype was seen once. The V and J genes are TRBV6-6 and TRBJ2-2, with 8 positions matching TRBD2. Trimming removed 2 bases from V and 5 bases from J; junction bases left unmatched: 10. This CDR3 is built from 17 residues. Germline lookup yields CDR1 MNHNY and CDR2 SVGAGI (reference sequence). Here the CDR3 reads CASSYAGSGGGTGELFF. The CDR3 nucleotides are TGTGCCAGCAGTTACGCTGGCAGCGGGGGCGGGACCGGGGAGCTGTTTTTT.

This clonotype was observed at least ten times. The chain recombines TRBV7-2 with TRBJ1-5, with D unclear. The CDR3 runs 17 residues. Per germline, CDR1 SGHTA and CDR2 FQGNSA. Trimming cost V 1 base and J 5 bases, with 18 bases left between them. CDR3 protein: CASSLDHPPKGYQPQHF. CDR3 DNA: TGTGCCAGCAGCTTAGACCACCCACCCAAGGGTTATCAGCCCCAGCATTTT. The full variable domain, rest sourced from reference TRBV7-2 and TRBJ1-5, is GAGVSQSPSNKVTEKGKDVELRCDPISGHTALYWYRQSLGQGLEFLIYFQGNSAPDKSGLPSDRFSAERTGGSVSTLTIQRTQQEDSAVYLCASSLDHPPKGYQPQHFGDGTRLSIL.

This clonotype was seen a few times. The chain combines TRBV14 with TRBJ1-2; no firm D call. Germline V gene lookup returns CDR1 SGHDN and CDR2 FVKESK. Trimming removed 4 bases at V and 2 bases at J, with 8 bases between. The CDR3 runs 13 residues. CDR3 in DNA: TGTGCCAGCAGCCTTTGGCGAAACTATGGCTACACCTTC. Translating it yields CASSLWRNYGYTF.

The chain has TRBV30 and TRBJ2-1; TRBD2 aligns across 8 bases. Germline CDR1 is GTSNPN and CDR2 is SVGIG (reference sequence). This CDR3 spans 12 amino acids. V trimming: 5 bases; J trimming: 8 bases; junction bases outside the gene matches: 5. CDR3 DNA sequence: TGTGCCTGGCGGGGGGGCGTAGATGAGCAGTTCTTC. Translating gives CAWRGGVDEQFF.

This clonotype was observed a handful of times. The chain has TRBV19 and TRBJ2-4; possible D gene TRBD1, 6 bases. CDR3 length: 15 amino acids. V gave up 5 bases and J gave up 2 bases, with 13 bases separating them. The germline CDR1 and CDR2 sequences are LNHDA and SQIVND (reference sequence). For the CDR3, the DNA is TGTGCCAGTAGTGCTTTACAGGGAACCAAAAACATTCAGTACTTC. Residues: CASSALQGTKNIQYF.

This clonotype was counted a few times. The chain is built from TRBV12-3 or TRBV12-4 and TRBJ1-1; D might be TRBD1 (6 bases). V was pared by 3 bases and J by 5 bases, with 10 bases between. The CDR3 consists of 13 residues. DNA for the CDR3: TGTGCCAGCAGTTTCGAGGGGGGGACTGAAGCTTTCTTT. Protein: CASSFEGGTEAFF.

This chain joins TRBV30 and TRBJ2-2, with 7 positions matching TRBD2. Germline V gene data show CDR1 as GTSNPN and CDR2 as SVGIG (reference sequence). The V segment lost 5 bases and the J segment 1 base; nucleotides outside the gene matches: 4. This CDR3 region has 14 residues. The CDR3 nucleotides are TGTGCCTGGTCAGCGGGAATGAACACCGGGGAGCTGTTTTTT. This gives the protein CAWSAGMNTGELFF. Drawing the rest from reference TRBV30 and TRBJ2-2, the complete variable domain is SQTIHQWPATLVQPVGSPLSLECTVEGTSNPNLYWYRQAAGRGLQLLFYSVGIGQISSEVPQNLSASRPQDRQFILSSKKLLLSDSGFYLCAWSAGMNTGELFFGEGSRLTVL.

This clonotype was observed a few times. The chain combines TRBV6-5 with TRBJ2-3; D may be TRBD1 (5 bases). This CDR3 spans 17 amino acids. V lost 0 bases to trimming and J lost 2 bases, with 15 bases between them. In germline, CDR1 is MNHEY, CDR2 SVGAGI. This chain's CDR3 is CASSYSRTRSVTDTQYF. DNA for the CDR3: TGTGCCAGCAGTTACTCGAGGACAAGGTCCGTCACAGATACGCAGTATTTT.

This clonotype is a singleton in its sample. The chain carries TRBV19 and TRBJ2-5; D is unclear. CDR1 and CDR2 (germline): LNHDA, SQIVND (reference sequence). The CDR3 contains 13 residues. Trimming removed 4 bases from V and 2 bases from J, with 8 bases in between. This CDR3 is CASSTDGQETQYF. The CDR3 DNA follows: TGTGCCAGTAGTACGGACGGTCAAGAGACCCAGTACTTC.

The chain couples TRBV2 to TRBJ1-1; D is unclear. This CDR3 is 12 amino acids long. The germline V gene has CDR1 SNHLY and CDR2 FYNNEI. Trimming pared 3 bases from V and 8 bases from J, leaving 10 bases between. The CDR3 DNA is TGTGCCAGCAGTGAGGCGGCAGTAGAAGCTTTCTTT. Residues: CASSEAAVEAFF.

This clonotype occurred a few times. This rearrangement joins TRBV9 to TRBJ2-1; D not certain. Germline V gives CDR1 SGDLS, CDR2 YYNGEE. Trimming cost V 3 bases and J 2 bases, with 3 bases left between them. The CDR3 length is 12 residues. The CDR3 loop is CASSATYNEQFF. In DNA, the CDR3 is TGTGCCAGCAGCGCCACCTACAATGAGCAGTTCTTC.

This clonotype has a handful of counts. This chain uses TRBV9 with TRBJ2-3; 14 bases agree with TRBD2. CDR1 SGDLS and CDR2 YYNGEE come from the germline V gene. V trimming: 0 bases; J trimming: 4 bases; junction bases outside the gene matches: 10. The length of the CDR3 is 19 residues. CDR3 coding DNA: TGTGCCAGCAGCGTAGATCCCGGGACTAGCGGGGGACTGGCAGATACGCAGTATTTT. As protein: CASSVDPGTSGGLADTQYF.

This clonotype was observed a few times. The chain recombines TRBV6-5 with TRBJ1-1; D not resolved. Germline-derived CDR1 and CDR2 are MNHEY and SVGAGI. Trimming took 3 bases from V and 3 from J, leaving 8 bases between them. The length of the CDR3 is 13 residues. CDR3 sequence reads: CASSYFDDTEAFF. In nucleotides, the CDR3 is TGTGCCAGCAGTTATTTTGACGACACTGAAGCTTTCTTT.